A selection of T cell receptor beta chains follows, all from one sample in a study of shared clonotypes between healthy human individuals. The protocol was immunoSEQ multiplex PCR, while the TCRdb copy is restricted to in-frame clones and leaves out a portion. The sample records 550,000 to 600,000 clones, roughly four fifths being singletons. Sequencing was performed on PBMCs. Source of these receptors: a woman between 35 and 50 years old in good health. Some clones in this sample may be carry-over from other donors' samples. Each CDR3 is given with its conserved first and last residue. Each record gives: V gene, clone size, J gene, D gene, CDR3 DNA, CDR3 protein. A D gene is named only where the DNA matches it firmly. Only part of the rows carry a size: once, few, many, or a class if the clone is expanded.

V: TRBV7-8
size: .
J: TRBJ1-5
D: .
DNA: TGTGCCAGCAGCCCCGGTAGGCTTAGCAATCAGCCCCAGCATTTT
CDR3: CASSPGRLSNQPQHF

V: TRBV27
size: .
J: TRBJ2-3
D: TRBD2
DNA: TGTGCCACCTTCTCCGGGAGGACCCTCAGGACGCAGTATTTT
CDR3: CATFSGRTLRTQYF

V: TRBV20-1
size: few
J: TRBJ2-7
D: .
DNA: TGCAGTGCTAGGCGAGCCTACGAGCAGTACTTC
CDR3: CSARRAYEQYF

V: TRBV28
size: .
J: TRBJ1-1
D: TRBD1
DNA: TGTGCCAGCAGTCCACACCGCGACAGGGATACTGAAGCTTTCTTT
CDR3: CASSPHRDRDTEAFF

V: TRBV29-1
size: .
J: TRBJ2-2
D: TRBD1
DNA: TGCAGCGCTGGGACAGGGTTACAGACCGGGGAGCTGTTTTTT
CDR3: CSAGTGLQTGELFF

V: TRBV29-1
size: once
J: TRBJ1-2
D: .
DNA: TGCAGCGTTGACGGGACCCCCCTCGATGGCTACACCTTC
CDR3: CSVDGTPLDGYTF

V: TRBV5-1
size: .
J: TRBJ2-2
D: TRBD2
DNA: TGCGCCAGCAGCTTACTAGCGGGAGGCTCCGGGGAGCTGTTTTTT
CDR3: CASSLLAGGSGELFF

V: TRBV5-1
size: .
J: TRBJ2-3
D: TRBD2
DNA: TGCGCCAGCAGCTTGGGAGGACTAGCGGGAGCGGGGGACACAGATACGCAGTATTTT
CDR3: CASSLGGLAGAGDTDTQYF

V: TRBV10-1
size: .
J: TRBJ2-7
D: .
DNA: TGCGCCAGCAGTGAGACTAGCTACGAGCAGTACTTC
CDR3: CASSETSYEQYF

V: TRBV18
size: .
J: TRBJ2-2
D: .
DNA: TGTGCCAGCTCACCACAACGCTCTCCCGGGGAGCTGTTTTTT
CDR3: CASSPQRSPGELFF

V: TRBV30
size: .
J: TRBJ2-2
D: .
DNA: TGTGCCTCCAAACCCAGGGTACCCGGGGAGCTGTTTTTT
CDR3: CASKPRVPGELFF

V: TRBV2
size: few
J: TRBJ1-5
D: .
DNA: TGTGCCAGCCGGGGGAATAGCAATCAGCCCCAGCATTTT
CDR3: CASRGNSNQPQHF

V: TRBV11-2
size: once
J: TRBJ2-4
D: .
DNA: TGTGCCAGCAGCTTAGATCTCGGTAGCAGAAGGTACATTCAGTACTTC
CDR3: CASSLDLGSRRYIQYF

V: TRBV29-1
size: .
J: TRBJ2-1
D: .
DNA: TGCAGCGTCGAAGACCCGGGACGGATTTACAATGAGCAGTTCTTC
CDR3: CSVEDPGRIYNEQFF

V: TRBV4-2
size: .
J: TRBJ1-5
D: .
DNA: TGTGCCAGCAGCCAAGTTTGGGGGGGCTCCAATCAGCCCCAGCATTTT
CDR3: CASSQVWGGSNQPQHF

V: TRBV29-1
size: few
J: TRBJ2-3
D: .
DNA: TGCAGCGGACGGGGGTATCGCACAGATACGCAGTATTTT
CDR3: CSGRGYRTDTQYF

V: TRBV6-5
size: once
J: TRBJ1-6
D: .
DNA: TGTGCCAGCCGATTGATAGGCGCAGGACCCCTCCACTTT
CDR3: CASRLIGAGPLHF

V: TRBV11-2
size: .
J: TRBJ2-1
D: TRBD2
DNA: TGTGCCAGCAGCTCCCTTGGAGTAGCGGGAAGCTACAATGAGCAGTTCTTC
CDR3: CASSSLGVAGSYNEQFF

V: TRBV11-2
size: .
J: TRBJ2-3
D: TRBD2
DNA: TGTGCCAGCAGCGAGTCAAGCGGGAGGACGGGAGATACGCAGTATTTT
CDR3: CASSESSGRTGDTQYF

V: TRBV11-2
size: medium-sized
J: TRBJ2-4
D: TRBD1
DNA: TGTGCCAGCAGCTTACCCTGGGACAGGGGACCCATTCAGTACTTC
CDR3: CASSLPWDRGPIQYF

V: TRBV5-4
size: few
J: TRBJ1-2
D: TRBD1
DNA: TGTGCCAGCAGCTCAGACAGGGGCTATGGCTACACCTTC
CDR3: CASSSDRGYGYTF

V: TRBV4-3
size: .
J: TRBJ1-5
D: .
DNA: TGCGCCAGCAGCCAAGACCTGGGGCAGCCCCAGCATTTT
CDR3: CASSQDLGQPQHF

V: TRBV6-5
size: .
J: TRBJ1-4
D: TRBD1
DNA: TGTGCCAGCACCCAGAACAGGGGAAGTGAAAAACTGTTTTTT
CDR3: CASTQNRGSEKLFF

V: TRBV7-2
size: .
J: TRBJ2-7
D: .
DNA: TGTGCCAGCAGCTTTATGGGGGAGCAGTACTTC
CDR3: CASSFMGEQYF

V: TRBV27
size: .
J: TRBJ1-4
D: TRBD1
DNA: TGTGCCAGCAGGTTACAGGGGTCGGATGAAAAACTGTTTTTT
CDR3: CASRLQGSDEKLFF

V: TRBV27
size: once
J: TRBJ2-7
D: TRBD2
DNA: TGTGCCAGCAGTTTAAGGGGTCGGGGGACTAGGGACTACGAGCAGTACTTC
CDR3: CASSLRGRGTRDYEQYF

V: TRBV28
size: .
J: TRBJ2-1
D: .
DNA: TGTGCCAGCAGCTTCATCAACTTCCGGGACGAGCAGTTCTTC
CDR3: CASSFINFRDEQFF

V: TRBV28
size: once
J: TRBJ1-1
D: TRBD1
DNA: TGTGCTAGCAAAGGGACAGGGAGGTACACTGAAGCTTTCTTT
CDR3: CASKGTGRYTEAFF

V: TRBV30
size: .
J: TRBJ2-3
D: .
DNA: TGTGCCTGGAGTGTGGGGGACAGCACAGATACGCAGTATTTT
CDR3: CAWSVGDSTDTQYF

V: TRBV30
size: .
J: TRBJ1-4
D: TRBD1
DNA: TGTGCCTGGAGCCCCAGGGGGCACGAAAAACTGTTTTTT
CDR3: CAWSPRGHEKLFF

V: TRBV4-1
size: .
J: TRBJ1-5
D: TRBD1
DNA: TGCGCCAGCAGCCTCTCCGGGACAGGGCGCCAGCATTTT
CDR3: CASSLSGTGRQHF

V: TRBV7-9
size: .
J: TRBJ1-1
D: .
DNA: TGTGCCAGCAGCTTAGAGGTAGAGGTCGAAGCTTTCTTT
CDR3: CASSLEVEVEAFF

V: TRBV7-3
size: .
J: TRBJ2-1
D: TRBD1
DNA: TGTGCCAGCAGTCGACAGGGGGCGTTGGATGAGCAGTTCTTC
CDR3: CASSRQGALDEQFF

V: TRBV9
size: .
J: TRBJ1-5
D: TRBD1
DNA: TGTGCCAGCAGCGTATCAATGAGGGGGGACAGGGTCAATCAGCCCCAGCATTTT
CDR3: CASSVSMRGDRVNQPQHF

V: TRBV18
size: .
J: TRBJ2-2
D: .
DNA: TGTGCCAGCTCACCCCGGAACCTGAACACCGGGGAGCTGTTTTTT
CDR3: CASSPRNLNTGELFF

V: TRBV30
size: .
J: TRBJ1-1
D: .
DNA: TGTGCCTGGAGTGTATTGGGCAGTAACACTGAAGCTTTCTTT
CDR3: CAWSVLGSNTEAFF

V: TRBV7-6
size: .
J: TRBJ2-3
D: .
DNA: TGTGCCAGCAGCTTGCCGGGGGCTTCTGGCACAGATACGCAGTATTTT
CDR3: CASSLPGASGTDTQYF

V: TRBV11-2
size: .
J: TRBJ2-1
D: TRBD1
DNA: TGTGCCAGCAGCTCGCGGACAGGGAGCTCCTACAATGAGCAGTTCTTC
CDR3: CASSSRTGSSYNEQFF

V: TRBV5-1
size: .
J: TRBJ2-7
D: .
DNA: TGCGCCAGCAGCTTGGCGGGGTATGGGCGAAGCGAGCAGTACTTC
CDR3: CASSLAGYGRSEQYF

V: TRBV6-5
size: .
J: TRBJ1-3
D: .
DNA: TGTGCCACCGCGGACTTGGGAGGAAACACCATATATTTT
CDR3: CATADLGGNTIYF

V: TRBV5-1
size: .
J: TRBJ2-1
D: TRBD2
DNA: TGCGCCAGCAGCTTAAGCGGACTAGCGGTTTACAATGAGCAGTTCTTC
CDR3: CASSLSGLAVYNEQFF

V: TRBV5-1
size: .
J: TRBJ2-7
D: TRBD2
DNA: TGCGCCAGCAGTGTCTCGGCGGGACTAGCGGGGGGCTACGAGCAGTACTTC
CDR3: CASSVSAGLAGGYEQYF

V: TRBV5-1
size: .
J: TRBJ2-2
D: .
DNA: TGCGCCAGCAGCTTGGGGGCAGGGGTCACGTCAGAGGAGCTGTTTTTT
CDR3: CASSLGAGVTSEELFF

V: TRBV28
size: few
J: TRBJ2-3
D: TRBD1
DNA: TGTGCCAGCAGCCCCTTCGGGACAGGGAGTGGCACAGATACGCAGTATTTT
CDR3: CASSPFGTGSGTDTQYF

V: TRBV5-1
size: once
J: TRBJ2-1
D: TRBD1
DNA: TGCGCCAGCAGCGACCCGAGGGACAGGGTATACAATGAGCAGTTCTTC
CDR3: CASSDPRDRVYNEQFF

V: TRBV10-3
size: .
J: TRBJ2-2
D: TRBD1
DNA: TGTGCCATCAGTGAGGGGACAGGGATGGTGACCGGGGAGCTGTTTTTT
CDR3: CAISEGTGMVTGELFF

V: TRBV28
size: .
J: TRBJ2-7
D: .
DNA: TGTGCCAGCAAAAAAGGGGGGCAGGGTCTCTACGAGCAATACTTC
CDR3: CASKKGGQGLYEQYF

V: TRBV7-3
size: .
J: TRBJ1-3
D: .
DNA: TGTGCCAGCAGCCAAGATGGCTCGGACACCATATATTTT
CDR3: CASSQDGSDTIYF

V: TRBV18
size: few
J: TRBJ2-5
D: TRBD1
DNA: TGTGCCAGCTCACCACGCCCGGGGACAGGGCCAGAGACCCAGTACTTC
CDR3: CASSPRPGTGPETQYF

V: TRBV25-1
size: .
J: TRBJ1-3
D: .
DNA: TGTGCCAGCAGTAGATTTAACTCTGGAAACACCATATATTTT
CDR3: CASSRFNSGNTIYF

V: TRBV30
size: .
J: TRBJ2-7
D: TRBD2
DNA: TGTGCCTGGAGTGTCAGCGGGATTCCCGTGAAGCCTTACGAGCAGTACTTC
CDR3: CAWSVSGIPVKPYEQYF

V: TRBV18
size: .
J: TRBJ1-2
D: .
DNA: TGTGCCAGCTCACCAGAGACAGATTCCGGCTACACCTTC
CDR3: CASSPETDSGYTF

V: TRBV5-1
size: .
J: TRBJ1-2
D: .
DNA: TGCGCCAGCAGCTGGAGGGTGACAGACTCCTATGGCTACACCTTC
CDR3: CASSWRVTDSYGYTF

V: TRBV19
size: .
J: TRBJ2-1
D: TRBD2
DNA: TGTGCCAGTAGTTCACGACTAGCGGACGGTTCTGAGCAGTTCTTC
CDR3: CASSSRLADGSEQFF

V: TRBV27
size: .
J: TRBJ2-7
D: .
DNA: TGTGCCAGCAGTTTATCTCGGGTGTCCTACGAGCAGTACTTC
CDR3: CASSLSRVSYEQYF

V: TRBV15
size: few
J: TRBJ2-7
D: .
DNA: TGTGCCACCAGCAGAGGACGAGGGACTGGCAGGGATCACGACGAGCAGTACTTC
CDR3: CATSRGRGTGRDHDEQYF

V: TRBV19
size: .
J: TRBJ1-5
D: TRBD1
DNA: TGTGCCAGTAGTACGACAGGGGGGCAGCAGCCCCAGCATTTT
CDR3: CASSTTGGQQPQHF

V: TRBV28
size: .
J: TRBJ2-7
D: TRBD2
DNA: TGTGCCAGCAGACTGGGACTAGCGGGAGTTAGCGAGCAGTACTTC
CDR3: CASRLGLAGVSEQYF

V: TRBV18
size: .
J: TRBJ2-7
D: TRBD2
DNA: TGTGCCAGCTCACCAGCCAGCGGGGGAACCTACGAGCAGTACTTC
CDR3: CASSPASGGTYEQYF

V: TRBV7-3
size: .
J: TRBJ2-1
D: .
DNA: TGTGCCAGCAGCCAAAAGGGGCAGGACTTCGATGAGCAGTTCTTC
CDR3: CASSQKGQDFDEQFF